The table lists the clone carrying this T cell receptor beta chain with a few counts. The target antigen is unknown. This sample was included in a study of T-cell reconstitution after alpha-beta-depleted transplantation in children. Findings and limits, study-wide: Expanded clones from the graft, numbering several hundred, reportedly supplied alpha-beta T cells about two months after transplant. One year after transplant, T-cell counts and diversity came mostly from newly produced T cells. Diversity of TCRbeta at day 60 was high in some patients, arising from surviving recipient T cells and thymic progenitors.

This CDR3 spans 17 amino acids. The V end was cut by 6 bases, the J end by 2 bases, with 20 bases between. CDR1 and CDR2 (germline): LGHNT, FRNRAP. The authors prepared the TCRbeta library with unique molecular identifiers. TCRdb reprocessed the PCR reads via MiXCR and lists one record per CDR3 protein. The sample carries about 76,000 distinct CDR3 sequences, about 14% recorded once. The sample here was PBMCs, mostly from graft donor cells, taken 180 days after TCRalphabeta/CD19-depleted stem cell transplant. This clonotype originated in a male patient aged 2-9 years who had a stem cell transplant for acute lymphoblastic leukemia, so the T cells may come from the graft donor. The chain combines TRBV12-5 with TRBJ1-5; D is perhaps TRBD1 (5 bases). CDR3 protein: CASGSLRGEKGNQPQHF. The CDR3 DNA reads as TGTGCTAGTGGGTCCCTTCGGGGGGAGAAGGGCAATCAGCCCCAGCATTTT.